The clone carrying this T cell receptor beta chain was detected only a few times. Its antigen is unidentified. The data stem from a study of T cells after yellow fever vaccination. Study-wide results and caveats: The booster saw the reappearance of most primary-vaccination clones (approximately 97% CD4, 80% to 90% CD8). It was the secondary response that reached its peak faster, day 5 versus 15, but it was weaker.

MiXCR, applied by TCRdb to the 5' RACE reads, yields one record per CDR3 protein. Of 65,000 to 90,000 distinct CDR3 sequences listed, roughly 7.4% are singletons. The sequence came from a man aged 25 to 40 who received the YFV17D yellow fever vaccine. This specimen consisted of CD8+ T cells sorted from PBMCs, obtained on the day of the yellow fever booster vaccination.

The CDR3 loop reads CASLQRAYEQYF. The CDR3, as DNA: TGTGCCAGCCTGCAGCGAGCCTACGAGCAGTACTTC. The chain uses TRBV6-2 or TRBV6-3 and TRBJ2-7; D gene uncertain. V lost 8 bases to trimming and J lost 2 bases, with 10 bases between them. This CDR3 spans 12 amino acids. Per germline, CDR1 MNHEY and CDR2 SVGEGT.